The 30 T cell receptor beta chains below come from one sample, sequenced in a study of identical twins. One entry per CDR3 protein, called by TCRdb with MiXCR from the 5' RACE reads. Among roughly 350,000 distinct CDR3 sequences listed, approximately 13% were seen once. These same data were also listed under a study on yellow fever vaccine responses in identical twins.

The sequencing input was CD8+ T cells sorted from blood. These receptors all stem from a woman under 30 in good health.

This clonotype was seen many times. The rearrangement joins TRBV6-5 to TRBJ2-7; the match to TRBD1 covers 9 bases. Germline trimming cut 2 bases from V and 6 bases from J; bases unmatched to any gene: 14. This CDR3 comprises 17 residues. Germline V CDR1 and CDR2: MNHEY, SVGAGI. The CDR3 DNA is TGTGCCAGCAGTTACCCACTAGGCGGGACAGGGCCCTCCGAGCAGTACTTC. Protein product: CASSYPLGGTGPSEQYF.

The J gene is TRBJ2-7, the V gene TRBV2, with D perhaps TRBD1 (6 bases). This CDR3 region has 21 residues. Germline CDR1 reads SNHLY; CDR2 reads FYNNEI. V was pared by 4 bases and J by 1 base, with 32 bases between. In DNA form, the CDR3 reads TGTGCCAGCAGTGTAATACGTAAACCGGGACATCTCGTTCCGGGTTCCTACGAGCAGTACTTC. It encodes CASSVIRKPGHLVPGSYEQYF.

Points on this clonotype: A much larger clone differs by one base, so this may be a read error. The chain is built from TRBV15 and TRBJ2-1; D gene unclear. This CDR3 has 16 residues. The V and J ends lost 4 bases and 6 bases respectively, with 19 bases between them. From germline, CDR1 is LNHNV and CDR2 YYDKDF (reference sequence). The CDR3 spells CATSTATPNSCNEQFF. The CDR3 DNA reads as TGTGCCACCAGCACCGCGACCCCTAACAGCTGCAATGAGCAGTTCTTC.

This chain joins TRBV11-2 and TRBJ2-2; 7 bases fit TRBD2. Looked up from germline, CDR1 is SGHAT and CDR2 is FQNNGV. Trimming took 4 bases from V and 6 from J; bases not matched to a gene: 11. CDR3 size: 16 residues. CDR3 protein: CASSSLWEAGAGELFF. CDR3 DNA: TGTGCCAGCAGCTCGCTATGGGAGGCGGGAGCCGGGGAGCTGTTTTTT.

This clonotype was picked up many times. This CDR3 reads CASSSLAGDSTDTQYF. CDR3 in DNA: TGTGCCAGCAGCTCTCTAGCGGGCGACAGCACAGATACGCAGTATTTT. V gene TRBV11-2 combines with J gene TRBJ2-3; 8 bases are a match to TRBD2. This CDR3 comprises 16 residues. In germline, CDR1 is SGHAT, CDR2 FQNNGV. V lost 4 bases to trimming and J lost 0 bases; unmatched junction nucleotides: 6.

The J gene is TRBJ2-3, the V gene TRBV3-1; 9 bases match TRBD1. V shed 4 bases and J 2 bases; nucleotides not matched to a gene: 16. Germline loops: CDR1 LGHDT, CDR2 YNNKEL (reference sequence). The CDR3 is 19 amino acids. CDR3 in DNA: TGTGCCAGCAGCCCCGGGACAGGGACGACTAGCCTCCTCACAGATACGCAGTATTTT. Translation gives CASSPGTGTTSLLTDTQYF.

This clonotype has at least ten counts. The J gene is TRBJ2-5, the V gene TRBV11-2; maybe TRBD1 (6 bases). CDR3 length: 16 residues. V shed 0 bases and J shed 1 base, with 12 bases lying between them. Germline CDR1 is SGHAT and CDR2 is FQNNGV. The CDR3 region is CASSLDPGQSQETQYF. DNA for the CDR3: TGTGCCAGCAGCTTAGATCCAGGACAGTCCCAAGAGACCCAGTACTTC.

The chain has TRBV6-1 and TRBJ2-1; 8 bases agree with TRBD2. From germline, CDR1 is MNHNS and CDR2 SASEGT. This CDR3 contains 14 residues. Trimming took 6 bases from V and 5 from J; bases not matched to a gene: 6. The CDR3 DNA reads as TGTGCCAGCAGGATTAGCGGGGTCAACAATGAGCAGTTCTTC. It specifies CASRISGVNNEQFF.

The table lists this clonotype with a few counts. The chain couples TRBV9 to TRBJ2-3, with TRBD1 matching over 8 bases. Germline trimming cut 3 bases from V and 2 bases from J; bases unmatched to any gene: 11. CDR3 length: 17 amino acids. Germline-derived CDR1 and CDR2 are SGDLS and YYNGEE. In DNA form, the CDR3 reads TGTGCCAGCAGCGCCTTAGGGGAACAGGGGGTCACAGATACGCAGTATTTT. Its protein is CASSALGEQGVTDTQYF. Full variable domain (missing parts from reference TRBV9 and TRBJ2-3): DSGVTQTPKHLITATGQRVTLRCSPRSGDLSVYWYQQSLDQGLQFLIQYYNGEERAKGNILERFSAQQFPDLHSELNLSSLELGDSALYFCASSALGEQGVTDTQYFGPGTRLTVL.

This clonotype was counted a few times. This chain connects TRBV6-2 or TRBV6-3 to TRBJ2-1, with 7 positions matching TRBD1. Germline V gives CDR1 MNHEY, CDR2 SVGEGT. The CDR3 has 16 amino acids. With 2 bases clipped from V and 4 bases from J, the junction kept 8 bases outside the gene matches. In DNA, the CDR3 is TGTGCCAGCAGTTACGACCAGGACAGGCCTTACAATGAGCAGTTCTTC. Protein product: CASSYDQDRPYNEQFF.

CDR3 region: CASSPRLAGETQYF. The CDR3, as DNA: TGTGCCAGCAGCCCTAGACTAGCCGGGGAGACCCAGTACTTC. The V and J genes are TRBV9 and TRBJ2-5; 7 bases map to TRBD2. This CDR3 contains 14 residues. Trimming took 4 bases from V and 5 from J; bases not matched to a gene: 8. Germline V gene data show CDR1 as SGDLS and CDR2 as YYNGEE.

This chain uses TRBV20-1 with TRBJ2-5; D is perhaps TRBD1 or TRBD2 (6 bases each). Trimming cost V 6 bases and J 4 bases, with 21 bases left between them. This CDR3 contains 15 residues. Germline CDR1 and CDR2: DFQATT and SNEGSKA (reference sequence). The CDR3 region is CSATRGARILETQYF. CDR3 DNA: TGCAGTGCCACAAGGGGGGCGCGGATTTTAGAGACCCAGTACTTC.

The chain is built from TRBV7-8 and TRBJ2-1, with 11 bases aligning to TRBD2. Trimming cost V 5 bases and J 8 bases; bases outside gene matches: 8. This CDR3 has 15 amino acids. Germline-derived CDR1 and CDR2 are SGHVS and FQNEAQ. The CDR3 is CASSTLAGAYDEQFF. The CDR3 DNA reads as TGTGCCAGCAGCACACTAGCGGGAGCTTATGATGAGCAGTTCTTC.

This clonotype has at least ten counts. J is TRBJ2-1 and V is TRBV5-1, with a tentative D call TRBD1 (6 bases). Between the trimmed V and J ends, which lost 3 bases and 0 bases, there was a span of 10 bases. The CDR3 runs 15 residues. Germline V gene sequence: CDR1 SGHRS, CDR2 YFSETQ. In nucleotides, the CDR3 is TGCGCCAGCAGCTCCGGACAGTTCTCCTACAATGAGCAGTTCTTC. It is translated as CASSSGQFSYNEQFF.

This clonotype occurred a few times. The V call is TRBV20-1, the J call TRBJ2-2; no firm D call. V dropped 0 bases and J dropped 2 bases, with 7 bases sitting between them. The CDR3 totals 14 residues. CDR1 is DFQATT, CDR2 SNEGSKA, per germline (reference sequence). The CDR3 region has the DNA TGCAGTGCTAGAGATCGCACTAACACCGGGGAGCTGTTTTTT. It encodes CSARDRTNTGELFF.

The sample holds a few counts of this clonotype. The chain recombines TRBV7-9 with TRBJ2-7; 7 bases map to TRBD1. Trimming took 4 bases from V and 5 from J; bases not matched to a gene: 11. This CDR3 contains 15 residues. Germline CDR1 is SEHNR and CDR2 is FQNEAQ (reference sequence). The CDR3 coding sequence is TGTGCCAGCAGCTCTCTTGGGCAGGGGGTCCACGAGCAGTACTTC. Its translation is CASSSLGQGVHEQYF.

The chain has TRBV29-1 and TRBJ2-3; D not resolved. The CDR3 spans 13 residues. Deletions cut 0 bases from V and 4 bases from J, with 8 bases between. Germline V CDR1 and CDR2: SQVTM, ANQGSEA. The CDR3 sequence is CSVEDPLPDTQYF. In DNA form, the CDR3 reads TGCAGCGTTGAAGATCCACTTCCAGATACGCAGTATTTT.

The rearrangement links TRBV4-1 to TRBJ1-2; D is ambiguous. Trimming pared 3 bases from V and 8 bases from J, leaving 13 bases between. Looked up from germline, CDR1 is MGHRA and CDR2 is YSYEKL. CDR3 length: 13 residues. CDR3 loop: CASSQSNTVGYTF. The CDR3 DNA is TGCGCCAGCAGCCAGTCAAACACAGTCGGCTACACCTTC.

V usage is TRBV20-1 and J usage is TRBJ2-7, with a possible D match to TRBD2 (7 bases). This CDR3 spans 13 amino acids. Germline values: CDR1 DFQATT, CDR2 SNEGSKA (reference sequence). Trimming pared 6 bases from V and 4 bases from J, leaving 16 bases between. CDR3 sequence (DNA): TGCAGTGCCCTAACGGGGGGCGCGTACGAGCAGTACTTC. It is translated as CSALTGGAYEQYF.

The chain has TRBV4-1 and TRBJ2-7; D remains unclear. V lost 2 bases, J lost 3 bases, and 11 bases lay in between. This CDR3 has 14 residues. Germline values: CDR1 MGHRA, CDR2 YSYEKL. The CDR3 protein is CASSQLFPYYEQYF. DNA for the CDR3: TGCGCCAGCAGCCAACTCTTCCCTTACTACGAGCAGTACTTC.

This clonotype came up many times. V and J are TRBV5-1 and TRBJ2-5, with 8 bases aligning to TRBD1. Germline values: CDR1 SGHRS, CDR2 YFSETQ. This CDR3 is 14 amino acids long. V shed 0 bases, J shed 2 bases, and the junction held 0 bases outside the gene matches. DNA for the CDR3: TGCGCCAGCAGCTTGGGGACAGGGCAAGAGACCCAGTACTTC. Translated: CASSLGTGQETQYF.

This clonotype came up many times. The gene calls are TRBV12-3 or TRBV12-4 and TRBJ1-5, with D hard to call. The V end lost 7 bases, the J end lost 6 bases, and 13 bases lay between the germline ends. The CDR3 covers 13 residues. CDR3: CASTSSMGQPQHF. The CDR3, as DNA: TGTGCCAGCACCTCCTCTATGGGTCAGCCCCAGCATTTT.

This clonotype was observed at least ten times. CDR3: CASSVEGGEREDRADTQYF. DNA of the CDR3: TGTGCCAGCAGCGTAGAAGGGGGTGAGCGGGAGGATCGGGCAGATACGCAGTATTTT. This chain connects TRBV9 to TRBJ2-3; 9 nucleotides agree with TRBD2. With 0 bases clipped from V and 4 bases from J, the junction kept 15 bases outside the gene matches. Germline V gene sequence: CDR1 SGDLS, CDR2 YYNGEE. The CDR3 is 19 residues long.

CDR3 region: CASRVRAPPANEQFF. The CDR3 region has the DNA TGTGCCAGCAGAGTCCGGGCTCCCCCCGCCAATGAGCAGTTCTTC. V and J are TRBV2 and TRBJ2-1, with D uncertain. CDR3 length: 15 amino acids. Germline V gives CDR1 SNHLY, CDR2 FYNNEI. V gave up 6 bases and J gave up 6 bases, with 18 bases separating them.

This clonotype was recorded once. The V gene is TRBV28, the J gene TRBJ2-5; 10 nucleotides line up with TRBD2. V lost 5 bases, J lost 2 bases, and 17 bases stayed unmatched. This CDR3 is built from 19 residues. Germline assignment: CDR1 MDHEN and CDR2 SYDVKM. The CDR3 protein is CASSLALGLAEMGQETQYF. The CDR3 DNA is TGTGCCAGCAGTCTAGCCCTAGGACTAGCGGAAATGGGGCAAGAGACCCAGTACTTC.

The genes are TRBV16 and TRBJ2-1; D gene uncertain. Per germline, CDR1 KGHSY and CDR2 FQNENV. The CDR3 is 17 residues long. V shed 0 bases and J shed 2 bases, with 14 bases lying between them. CDR3 protein: CASSQSSESPTYNEQFF. The CDR3 bases are TGTGCCAGCAGCCAATCTAGTGAGTCTCCCACCTACAATGAGCAGTTCTTC.

This clonotype was observed a handful of times. The chain carries TRBV7-6 and TRBJ2-2; D is ambiguous. V gave up 5 bases and J gave up 7 bases, with 8 bases separating them. CDR3 length: 12 residues. Germline lookup yields CDR1 SGHVS and CDR2 FNYEAQ. Here the CDR3 reads CASSPVGGELFF. DNA of the CDR3: TGTGCCAGCAGCCCCGTTGGCGGGGAGCTGTTTTTT.

This clonotype was detected many times. The V call is TRBV27, the J call TRBJ2-7; D gene ambiguous. Per germline, CDR1 MNHEY and CDR2 SMNVEV (reference sequence). The CDR3 totals 12 residues. V was trimmed by 6 bases and J by 2 bases, leaving 8 bases between them. The DNA for the CDR3 is TGTGCCAGCAGCTCCGGACCCTACGAGCAGTACTTC. It is translated as CASSSGPYEQYF.

The gene calls are TRBV5-1 and TRBJ2-1; 8 bases fit TRBD2. This CDR3 region has 13 residues. Losses at the gene ends were 5 bases for V and 14 bases for J; bases not matched to a gene: 12. CDR1 and CDR2 (germline): SGHRS, YFSETQ. CDR3 nucleotides: TGCGCCAGCAGTTGCTGCTGGAGCGGGAGAAAGTTCTTC. Encoded protein: CASSCCWSGRKFF.

The table lists this clonotype with a few counts. The rearrangement links TRBV9 to TRBJ1-1, with D unclear. The CDR3 has 13 residues. The germline V gene has CDR1 SGDLS and CDR2 YYNGEE. V was trimmed by 3 bases and J by 1 base, leaving 7 bases between them. The CDR3 reads CASSGPSNTEAFF. The DNA of the CDR3 is TGTGCCAGCAGCGGGCCTTCGAACACTGAAGCTTTCTTT. The variable domain in full, completed from reference TRBV9 and TRBJ1-1, reads DSGVTQTPKHLITATGQRVTLRCSPRSGDLSVYWYQQSLDQGLQFLIQYYNGEERAKGNILERFSAQQFPDLHSELNLSSLELGDSALYFCASSGPSNTEAFFGQGTRLTVV.